The 10 T cell receptor beta chains given below trace back to one sample, sequenced in a study of shared T cell receptors in the human thymus. Clones were sequenced by immunoSEQ multiplex PCR, and TCRdb holds only the in-frame ones, with some missing. The repertoire holds roughly 550,000 clones, with 78% as singletons. This sample also belongs to another study, concerning human thymus T cells.

The specimen sequenced was thymocytes. The receptor set was obtained from a boy in the first two years of life with a congenital heart defect.

The chain couples TRBV7-9 to TRBJ1-1; D is possibly TRBD1 (6 bases). This CDR3 contains 13 residues. V was clipped by 6 bases and J by 7 bases, with 15 bases between them. CDR1 is SEHNR, CDR2 FQNEAQ, per germline (reference sequence). CDR3 residues: CASRPRGFGEAFF. The CDR3 DNA reads as TGTGCCAGCAGACCTAGGGGGTTTGGTGAAGCTTTCTTT.

This chain joins TRBV4-2 and TRBJ1-6; 9 bases match TRBD1. This CDR3 has 14 amino acids. Trimming removed 4 bases from V and 10 bases from J; junction bases left unmatched: 5. Germline lookup yields CDR1 LGHNA and CDR2 YNFKEQ. CDR3 protein: CASSPGQGNSPLHF. CDR3 coding DNA: TGTGCCAGCAGCCCCGGACAGGGGAACTCACCCCTCCACTTT.

V is TRBV6-4 and J is TRBJ2-6; TRBD1 aligns across 9 bases. V lost 2 bases to trimming and J lost 2 bases; unmatched junction nucleotides: 1. The CDR3 is made up of 16 amino acids. Per germline, CDR1 MRHNA and CDR2 SNTAGT. The CDR3 sequence: CASSDGTGTGANVLTF. The CDR3 DNA reads TGTGCCAGCAGTGACGGGACAGGGACTGGGGCCAACGTCCTGACTTTC.

V is TRBV27 and J is TRBJ2-7; 8 nucleotides agree with TRBD2. Germline CDR1 reads MNHEY; CDR2 reads SMNVEV (reference sequence). There are 17 residues in the CDR3. V was pared by 0 bases and J by 3 bases, with 10 bases of the junction left unmatched. The CDR3 DNA follows: TGTGCCAGCAGTTTATCCCCGGGTAGCGGGACGATCTACGAGCAGTACTTC. It translates to CASSLSPGSGTIYEQYF.

The chain combines TRBV2 with TRBJ2-5, with D tentatively TRBD2 (5 bases). The CDR3 covers 11 residues. The germline V gene has CDR1 SNHLY and CDR2 FYNNEI. Trimming took 8 bases from V and 11 from J, leaving 15 bases between them. CDR3 sequence (DNA): TGTGCCAGCGGACCGTTGTGGGAGCAGTACTTC. It translates to CASGPLWEQYF.

This sequence joins TRBV7-2 and TRBJ2-7, with D perhaps TRBD2 (6 bases). The CDR3 has 16 amino acids. Trimming cost V 1 base and J 0 bases, with 13 bases left between them. Per the germline V gene, CDR1 is SGHTA and CDR2 is FQGNSA. CDR3 in amino acids: CASSLGGGHGSYEQYF. CDR3 bases: TGTGCCAGCAGCTTAGGGGGAGGTCATGGCTCCTACGAGCAGTACTTC.

This clone was seen a single time. The genes are TRBV5-6 and TRBJ2-5; no clear D gene. The better agreement between TRBJ2-7 and the DNA end casts doubt on the J call. The CDR3 totals 12 residues. Germline values: CDR1 SGHDT, CDR2 YYEEEE. CDR3 nucleotide sequence: TGTGCCAGCAGCGGAATAGCCCACGAGCAGTACTTC. This gives the protein CASSGIAHEQYF.

V gene TRBV27 combines with J gene TRBJ2-3; 7 positions match TRBD2. Germline V gene lookup returns CDR1 MNHEY and CDR2 SMNVEV (reference sequence). This CDR3 spans 14 amino acids. V shed 1 base and J 3 bases; nucleotides not matched to a gene: 1. For the CDR3, the DNA is TGTGCCAGCAGTTTATTGGGGGGGACAGATACGCAGTATTTT. It codes for CASSLLGGTDTQYF.

This chain links TRBV30 with TRBJ1-1; 8 nucleotides line up with TRBD1. Germline V gene data show CDR1 as GTSNPN and CDR2 as SVGIG (reference sequence). V was clipped by 6 bases and J by 5 bases; unmatched bases: 5. The CDR3 is made up of 12 amino acids. The CDR3 DNA sequence: TGTGCCTGCCACAGGGGGGGTACTGAAGCTTTCTTT. The encoded protein is CACHRGGTEAFF.

This clone appeared once. The chain uses TRBV10-3 and TRBJ2-2; 10 bases map to TRBD2. J gave up 4 bases and V 4 bases, and 6 bases lay outside the gene matches. The CDR3 runs 16 residues. Germline V gene data show CDR1 as ENHRY and CDR2 as SYGVKD. This chain's CDR3 is CAISVDLAGATGELFF. CDR3 sequence (DNA): TGTGCCATCAGTGTTGATCTAGCGGGAGCCACCGGGGAGCTGTTTTTT.